This T cell receptor beta chain derives from a study of Ad26.COV2.S vaccination and SARS-CoV-2 variants. Treatment indicated: over 15 received Ad26.COV2.S at low or high dose, single or two shots; several received placebo; per-sample allocation not given. Collection of samples fell on day 63 after the first vaccine or placebo injection. Here immunoSEQ multiplex PCR was the method, and the copy in TCRdb shows in-frame clones only, minus some. The repertoire holds hundreds of thousands of clones, roughly 90% seen once, with around 1.5% in the top ten. The source of this sequence is a person between 18 and 65 years old who received the Ad26.COV2.S COVID-19 vaccine or a placebo. The source material was peripheral blood, sampled in a trial of Ad26.COV2.S vaccine versus placebo.

The CDR3 spells CSVGGVAPHGETQYF. The CDR3 DNA follows: TGCAGCGTGGGTGGGGTAGCACCTCATGGGGAGACCCAGTACTTC. The chain joins TRBV29-1 to TRBJ2-5; D is ambiguous. Looked up from germline, CDR1 is SQVTM and CDR2 is ANQGSEA. This CDR3 region has 15 residues. V lost 6 bases and J 5 bases, leaving 22 bases between the germline ends.